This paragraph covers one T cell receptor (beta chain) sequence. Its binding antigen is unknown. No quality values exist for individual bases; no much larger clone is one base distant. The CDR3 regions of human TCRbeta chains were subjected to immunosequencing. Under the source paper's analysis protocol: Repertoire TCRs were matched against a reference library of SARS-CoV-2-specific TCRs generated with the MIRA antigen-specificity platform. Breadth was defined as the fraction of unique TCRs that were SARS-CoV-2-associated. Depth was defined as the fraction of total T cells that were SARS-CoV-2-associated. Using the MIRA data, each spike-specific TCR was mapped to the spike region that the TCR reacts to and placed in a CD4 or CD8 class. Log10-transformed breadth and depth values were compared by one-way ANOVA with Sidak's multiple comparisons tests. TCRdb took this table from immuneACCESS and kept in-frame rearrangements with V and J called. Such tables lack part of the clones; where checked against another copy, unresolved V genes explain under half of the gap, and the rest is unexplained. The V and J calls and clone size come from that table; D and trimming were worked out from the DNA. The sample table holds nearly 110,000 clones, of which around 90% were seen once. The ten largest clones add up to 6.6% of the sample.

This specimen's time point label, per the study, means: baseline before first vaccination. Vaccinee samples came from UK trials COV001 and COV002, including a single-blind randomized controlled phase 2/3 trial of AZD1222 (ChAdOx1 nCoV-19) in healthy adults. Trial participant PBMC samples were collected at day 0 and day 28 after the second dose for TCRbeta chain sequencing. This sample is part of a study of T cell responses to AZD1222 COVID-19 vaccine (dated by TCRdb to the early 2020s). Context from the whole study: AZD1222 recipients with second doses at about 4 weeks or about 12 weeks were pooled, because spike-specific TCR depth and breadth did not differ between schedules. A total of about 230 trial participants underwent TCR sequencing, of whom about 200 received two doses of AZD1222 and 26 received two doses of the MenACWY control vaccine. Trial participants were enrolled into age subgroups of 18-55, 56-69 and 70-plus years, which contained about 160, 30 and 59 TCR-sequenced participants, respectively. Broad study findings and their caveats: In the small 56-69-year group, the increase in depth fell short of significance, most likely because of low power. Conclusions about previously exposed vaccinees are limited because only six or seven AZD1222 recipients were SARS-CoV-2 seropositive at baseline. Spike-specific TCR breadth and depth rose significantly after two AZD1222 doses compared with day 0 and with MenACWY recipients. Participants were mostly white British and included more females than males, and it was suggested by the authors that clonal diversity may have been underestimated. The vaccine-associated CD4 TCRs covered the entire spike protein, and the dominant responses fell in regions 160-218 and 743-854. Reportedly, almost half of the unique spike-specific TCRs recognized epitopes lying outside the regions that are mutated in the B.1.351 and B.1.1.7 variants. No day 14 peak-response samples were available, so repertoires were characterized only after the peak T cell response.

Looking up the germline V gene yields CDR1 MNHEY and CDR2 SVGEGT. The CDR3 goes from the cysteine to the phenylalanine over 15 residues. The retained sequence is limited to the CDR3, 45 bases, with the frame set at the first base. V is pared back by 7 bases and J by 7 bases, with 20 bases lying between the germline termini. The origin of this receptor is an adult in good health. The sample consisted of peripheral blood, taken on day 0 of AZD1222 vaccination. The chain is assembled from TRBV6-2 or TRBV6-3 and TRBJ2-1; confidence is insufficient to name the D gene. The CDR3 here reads CASNPPDGSTNEQFF. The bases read TGTGCCAGCAACCCACCGGATGGAAGCACTAATGAGCAGTTCTTC.